A single T cell receptor (beta chain) is shown here with its context. Its target is not known. These data originate in a study of T-cell memory formation after mild COVID-19. Broader study findings: Clones contracting across day 15 to 85 had a balanced CD4/CD8 profile; later expanding clones leaned CD4+.

After 5'RACE with constant-segment primers, TCR alpha and TCR beta cDNA libraries carrying sample barcodes and UMIs were obtained. TCRdb recomputed calls from the 5' RACE reads with MiXCR, one row per CDR3 protein. Of about 260,000 distinct CDR3 sequences listed, over 7% were seen once; the top ten hold approximately 22%. This TCR was recovered from a man younger than 35 who had mild COVID-19 (a few samples of this study predate the infection). Cell type and time point are not known. Material: PBMCs or a T cell subset sorted from them (not recorded which).

The CDR3 bases are TGTGCCAGCAGCCCTGGAGAGACCGCGTACAATGAGCAGTTCTTC. Residues: CASSPGETAYNEQFF. This chain connects TRBV7-7 to TRBJ2-1; no firm D call. Germline CDR1 is SSHAT and CDR2 is FNYEAQ (reference sequence). The CDR3 covers 15 residues. V lost 5 bases and J 4 bases, leaving 15 bases between the germline ends.